Below, 9 T cell receptor beta chains from the same sample are listed, as sequenced in a study of blood T cell repertoires in COVID-19. Assay used: immunoSEQ multiplex PCR; TCRdb lists only in-frame clones, some missing. The data contain roughly 200,000 clones, less than 85% of them seen just once; the ten biggest clones take up approximately 19%. The sequencing sample was made of PBMCs or T cells enriched from blood (not recorded which). Receptor source: a middle-aged man who had recovered from COVID-19.

The rearrangement links TRBV2 to TRBJ2-1; a weak D match, TRBD2 (5 bases). The CDR3 sequence is 14 residues long. Germline CDR1 and CDR2: SNHLY and FYNNEI. The V gene lost 7 bases and the J gene lost 2 bases, with 12 bases spanning the gap. Here the CDR3 DNA reads TGTGCCAGCACGGGCAGCGGAGCCTACAATGAGCAGTTCTTC. It yields the protein CASTGSGAYNEQFF.

There are a few counts of this clone. The chain couples TRBV3-1 (or the pseudogene TRBV3-2) to TRBJ1-4; the match to TRBD1 covers 9 bases. The V and J ends lost 0 bases and 7 bases, in that order; junction bases with no gene match: 6. The CDR3 has 16 residues. Germline V gene lookup returns CDR1 LGHDT and CDR2 YNNKEL (reference sequence). The CDR3 sequence is CASSQELTGGGEKLFF. The CDR3 region has the DNA TGTGCCAGCAGCCAAGAGTTGACAGGGGGTGGTGAAAAACTGTTTTTT.

The chain couples TRBV4-1 to TRBJ1-5; the D gene is possibly TRBD1 (5 bases). The germline CDR1 and CDR2 sequences are MGHRA and YSYEKL. CDR3 length equals 16 residues. V lost 0 bases to trimming and J lost 2 bases, with 11 bases between them. The chain's CDR3 is CASSQDGGGGNQPQHF. The CDR3 DNA reads as TGCGCCAGCAGCCAAGACGGCGGGGGTGGCAATCAGCCCCAGCATTTT.

The genes are TRBV28 and TRBJ2-4; a weak D match, TRBD2 (5 bases). The V gene lost 1 base and the J gene lost 7 bases, with 11 bases spanning the gap. There are 14 residues in the CDR3. Germline lookup yields CDR1 MDHEN and CDR2 SYDVKM. CDR3 region: CASSLSSSQNIQYF. CDR3 coding DNA: TGTGCCAGCAGTTTATCCTCTAGCCAGAACATTCAGTACTTC.

The chain couples TRBV4-2 to TRBJ2-4, with D perhaps matching TRBD2 (7 bases). The CDR3 covers 16 residues. Trimming took 2 bases from V and 1 from J, leaving 12 bases between them. CDR1 is LGHNA, CDR2 YNFKEQ, per germline. CDR3: CASSQRGGQAKNIQYF. The CDR3 DNA is TGTGCCAGCAGCCAAAGGGGGGGCCAGGCCAAAAACATTCAGTACTTC.

V usage is TRBV21-1 and J usage is TRBJ2-7; the table calls TRBD2, which could not be checked here. TRBV21-1 is labeled a pseudogene. The CDR3 has 12 residues. Here the CDR3 DNA reads TGTGCCAGCACCCGCCGGGTCTACGAGCAGTACTTC. It translates to CASTRRVYEQYF.

This clone was recorded a few times. The V and J genes are TRBV27 and TRBJ2-7; 9 bases are a match to TRBD1. With 6 bases clipped from V and 5 bases from J, the junction kept 8 bases outside the gene matches. The CDR3 spans 14 residues. Germline lookup yields CDR1 MNHEY and CDR2 SMNVEV (reference sequence). CDR3 sequence (DNA): TGTGCCAGCAGATGGACAGGGGCCGGCAACGAGCAGTACTTC. Translating gives CASRWTGAGNEQYF.

The genes are TRBV30 and TRBJ2-3; TRBD2 matches at 13 bases. V was clipped by 3 bases and J by 5 bases; unmatched bases: 11. Germline-derived CDR1 and CDR2 are GTSNPN and SVGIG (reference sequence). The CDR3 has 17 residues. Here the CDR3 DNA reads TGTGCCTGGAGGGGACTGACTAGCGGGAGGAGGAGAGATACGCAGTATTTT. It codes for CAWRGLTSGRRRDTQYF.

The CDR3 bases are TGTGCCAGCAGCTTAGATCGGGTATCACCCCTCCACTTT. This translates into CASSLDRVSPLHF. The V and J genes are TRBV11-3 and TRBJ1-6; D gene ambiguous. V was trimmed by 0 bases and J by 10 bases, leaving 7 bases between them. This CDR3 contains 13 residues. Germline V gene lookup returns CDR1 SGHNT and CDR2 YENEEA.